This T cell receptor beta chain derives from a study of blood T cell repertoires in COVID-19. Authors' methods: Reference gene primer amplification yielded estimated nucleated cell counts. Libraries were prepared by immunoSEQ multiplex PCR; TCRdb keeps only in-frame clonotypes and omits some of them. The DNA was the basis for D and trimming; V, J and clone size are from that table. The sample records 180,000 or so clones, nearly 80% being singletons. The germline V gene has CDR1 SGHRS and CDR2 YFSETQ. Trimming cost V 2 bases and J 1 base, with 13 bases left between them. The CDR3 has 15 amino acids. The chain is built from TRBV5-1 and TRBJ2-7; TRBD1 is a possible D gene (6 bases). This sequence was found in a man in his fifties or sixties who had been exposed to COVID-19. The sample consisted of PBMCs or T cells enriched from blood (not recorded which). The CDR3 DNA sequence: TGCGCCAGCAGCTTTTCGGGACAATTGTCCTACGAGCAGTACTTC. Translated: CASSFSGQLSYEQYF.